Detailed here is one T cell receptor (beta chain). A read error may produce the germline difference seen at one junction end. How the authors handled the data: From reference gene primer amplification, estimates of nucleated cell counts were derived. Libraries were prepared by immunoSEQ multiplex PCR; TCRdb keeps only in-frame clonotypes and omits some of them. The DNA was the basis for D and trimming; V, J and clone size are from that table. The sample lists 60,000 to 90,000 clones; 75% to 95% were seen once. The sample belongs to a study of blood T cell repertoires in COVID-19. Study-wide background: Whether acute or convalescent, the COVID-19 samples came from the United States, Italy and Spain. The analysed material was cDNA or gDNA that came from T cells, B-cell-depleted T cells, or PBMCs.

CDR1 and CDR2 from the germline V gene are MNHEY and SMNVEV (reference sequence). The CDR3 sequence is 12 residues long. This rearrangement joins TRBV27 to TRBJ2-7; TRBD1 matches 8 bases. This TCR was recovered from a woman older than 75 with acute or convalescent COVID-19. Sequenced: peripheral blood. This CDR3 is CASRGQGYEQCF. The CDR3 bases are TGTGCCAGTAGAGGACAGGGCTACGAGCAGTGCTTC.